The present T cell receptor beta chain was sequenced within a study of T-cell reconstitution after alpha-beta-depleted transplantation in children. Study-wide results and caveats: About two months after transplant, alpha-beta T cells reportedly came from several hundred expanded graft clones. Some patients showed high day-60 TCRbeta diversity, which derived from surviving recipient T cells and thymic progenitors. The authors attributed T-cell counts and diversity one year after transplant mostly to newly produced T cells.

Trimming stripped 11 bases from V and 4 bases from J, with 11 bases between. Germline assignment: CDR1 ENHRY and CDR2 SYGVKD. This CDR3 is 11 amino acids long. This clonotype was seen ten or more times. What it binds is not known. Unique molecular identifiers were used in preparing the TCRbeta library. MiXCR was run by TCRdb on the PCR reads, yielding one entry per CDR3 protein. The repertoire includes over 200,000 distinct CDR3 sequences, roughly 9.1% of them detected once, and 35% to 45% sits in the top ten. The sequencing here drew on PBMCs, mostly from graft donor cells, taken 360 days after TCRalphabeta/CD19-depleted stem cell transplant. This chain uses TRBV10-3 with TRBJ1-2; TRBD1 might be the D (5 bases). This clonotype was obtained from a male patient between 2 and 15 years old who had a stem cell transplant for acute myeloid leukemia, so the T cells may come from the graft donor. The CDR3 is CASKDSYGYTF. The CDR3 bases are TGTGCCTCAAAAGACAGCTATGGCTACACCTTC.